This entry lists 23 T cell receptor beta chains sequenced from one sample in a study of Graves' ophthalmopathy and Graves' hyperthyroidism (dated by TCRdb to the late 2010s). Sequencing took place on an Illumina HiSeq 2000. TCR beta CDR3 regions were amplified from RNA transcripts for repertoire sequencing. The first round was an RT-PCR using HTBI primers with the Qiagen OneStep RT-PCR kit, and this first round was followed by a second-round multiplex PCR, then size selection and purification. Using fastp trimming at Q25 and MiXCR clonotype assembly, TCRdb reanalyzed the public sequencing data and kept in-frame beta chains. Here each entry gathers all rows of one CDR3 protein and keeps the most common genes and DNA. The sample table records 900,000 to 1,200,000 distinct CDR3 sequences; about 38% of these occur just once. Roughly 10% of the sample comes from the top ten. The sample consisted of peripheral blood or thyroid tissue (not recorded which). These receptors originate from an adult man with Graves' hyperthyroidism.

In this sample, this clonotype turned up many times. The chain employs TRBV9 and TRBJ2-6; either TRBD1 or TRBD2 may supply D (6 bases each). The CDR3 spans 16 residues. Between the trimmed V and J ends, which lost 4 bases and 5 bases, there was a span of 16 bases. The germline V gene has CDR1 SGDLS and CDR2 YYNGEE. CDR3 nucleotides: TGTGCCAGCAGCATATTACCCGGGGGCAGGGCCAACGTCCTGACTTTC. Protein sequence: CASSILPGGRANVLTF.

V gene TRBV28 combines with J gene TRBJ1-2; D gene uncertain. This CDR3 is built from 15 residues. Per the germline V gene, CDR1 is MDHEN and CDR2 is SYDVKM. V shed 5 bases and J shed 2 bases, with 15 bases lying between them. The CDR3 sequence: CASSPLSETNYGYTF. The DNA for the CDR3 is TGTGCCAGCAGTCCACTCTCAGAGACCAACTATGGCTACACCTTC.

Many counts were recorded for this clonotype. The CDR3 DNA follows: TGTGCCAGCAGCCCAACAGGGAACACCGGGGAGCTGTTTTTT. Translating gives CASSPTGNTGELFF. The chain employs TRBV19 and TRBJ2-2, with D tentatively TRBD1 (5 bases). This CDR3 contains 14 residues. Germline CDR1 reads LNHDA; CDR2 reads SQIVND (reference sequence). The V end lost 9 bases, the J end lost 1 base, and 12 bases lay between the germline ends.

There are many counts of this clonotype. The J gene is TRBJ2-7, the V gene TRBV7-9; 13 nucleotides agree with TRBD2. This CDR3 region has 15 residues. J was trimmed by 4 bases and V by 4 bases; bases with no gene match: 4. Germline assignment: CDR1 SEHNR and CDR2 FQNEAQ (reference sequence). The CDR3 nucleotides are TGTGCCAGCAGCTCACTAGCGGGGGGGCCGTACGAGCAGTACTTC. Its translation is CASSSLAGGPYEQYF.

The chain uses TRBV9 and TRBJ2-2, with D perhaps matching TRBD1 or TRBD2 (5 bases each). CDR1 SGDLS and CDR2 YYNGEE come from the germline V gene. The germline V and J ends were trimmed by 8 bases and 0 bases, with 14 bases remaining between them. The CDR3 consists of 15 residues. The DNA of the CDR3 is TGTGCCAGTACCCGACAGACTACGAACACCGGGGAGCTGTTTTTT. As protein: CASTRQTTNTGELFF.

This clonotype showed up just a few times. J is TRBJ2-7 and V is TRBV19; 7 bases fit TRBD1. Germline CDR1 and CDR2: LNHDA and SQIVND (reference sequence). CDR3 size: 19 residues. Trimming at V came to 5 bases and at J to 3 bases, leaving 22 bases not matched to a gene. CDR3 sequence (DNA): TGTGCCAGTAGTGCCTTCCGTGACAGGGTACGTCTATCGGTCTACGAGCAGTACTTC. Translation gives CASSAFRDRVRLSVYEQYF.

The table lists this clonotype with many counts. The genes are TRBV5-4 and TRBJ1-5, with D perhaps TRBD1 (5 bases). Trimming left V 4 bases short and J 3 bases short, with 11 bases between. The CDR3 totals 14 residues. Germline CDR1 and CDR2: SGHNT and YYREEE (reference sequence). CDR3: CASSQGPINQPQHF. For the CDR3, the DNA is TGTGCCAGCAGCCAGGGACCGATCAATCAGCCCCAGCATTTT.

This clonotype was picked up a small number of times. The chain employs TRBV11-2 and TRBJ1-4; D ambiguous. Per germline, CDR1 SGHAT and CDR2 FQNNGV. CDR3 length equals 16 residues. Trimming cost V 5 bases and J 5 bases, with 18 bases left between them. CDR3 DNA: TGTGCCAGCAGCCAAAATCCCGGAGGGAAAAATGAAAAACTGTTTTTT. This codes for CASSQNPGGKNEKLFF.

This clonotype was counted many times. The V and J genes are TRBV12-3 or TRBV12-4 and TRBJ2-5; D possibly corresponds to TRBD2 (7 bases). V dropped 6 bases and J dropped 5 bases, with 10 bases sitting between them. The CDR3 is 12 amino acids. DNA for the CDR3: TGTGCCAGCAGCCGGGGGGCTGAGACCCAGTACTTC. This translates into CASSRGAETQYF.

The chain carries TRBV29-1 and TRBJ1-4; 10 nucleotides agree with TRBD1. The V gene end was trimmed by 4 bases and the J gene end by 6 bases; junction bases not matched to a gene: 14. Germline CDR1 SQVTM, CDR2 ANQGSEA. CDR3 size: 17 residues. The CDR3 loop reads CSVAGTGVGGFDEKLFF. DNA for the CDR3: TGCAGCGTTGCTGGGACAGGGGTCGGAGGCTTCGATGAAAAACTGTTTTTT.

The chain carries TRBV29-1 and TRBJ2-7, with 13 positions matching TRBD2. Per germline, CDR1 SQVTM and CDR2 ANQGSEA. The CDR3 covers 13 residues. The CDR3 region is CTFGTSGNYEQYF. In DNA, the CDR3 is TGCACCTTTGGGACTAGCGGGAACTACGAGCAGTACTTC.

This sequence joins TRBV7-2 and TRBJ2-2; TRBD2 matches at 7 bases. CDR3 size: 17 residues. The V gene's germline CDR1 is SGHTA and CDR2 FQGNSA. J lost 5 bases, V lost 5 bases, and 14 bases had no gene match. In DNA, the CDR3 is TGTGCCAGCAGCCAAGATATGGGAGGGAGAGGTACCGGGGAGCTGTTTTTT. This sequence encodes CASSQDMGGRGTGELFF.

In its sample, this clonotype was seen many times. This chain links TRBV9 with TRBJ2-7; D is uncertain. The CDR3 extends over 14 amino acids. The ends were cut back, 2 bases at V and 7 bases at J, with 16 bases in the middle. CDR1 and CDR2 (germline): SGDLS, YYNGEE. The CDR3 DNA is TGTGCCAGCAGCGTGGACGTCCGAATGGGGGAGCAGTACTTC. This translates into CASSVDVRMGEQYF.

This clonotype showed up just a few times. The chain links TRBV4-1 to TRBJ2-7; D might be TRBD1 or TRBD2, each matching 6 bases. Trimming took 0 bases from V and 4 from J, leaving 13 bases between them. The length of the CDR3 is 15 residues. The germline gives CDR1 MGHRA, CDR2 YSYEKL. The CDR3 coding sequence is TGCGCCAGCAGCCAAGAAGGAGGGGGACCTTACGAGCAGTACTTC. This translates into CASSQEGGGPYEQYF.

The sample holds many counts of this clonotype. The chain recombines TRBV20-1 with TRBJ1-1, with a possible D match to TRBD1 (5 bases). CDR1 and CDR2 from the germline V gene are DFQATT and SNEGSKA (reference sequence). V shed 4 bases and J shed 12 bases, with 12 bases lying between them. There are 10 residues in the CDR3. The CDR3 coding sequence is TGCAGTGCTAAAGGGGCAAAGCCTTTCTTT. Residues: CSAKGAKPFF.

The CDR3: CASSLRGLAGASYEQYF. CDR3 sequence (DNA): TGTGCCAGCAGTTTAAGGGGACTAGCGGGGGCCTCCTACGAGCAGTACTTC. The chain recombines TRBV27 with TRBJ2-7, with 14 positions matching TRBD2. The germline CDR1 and CDR2 sequences are MNHEY and SMNVEV (reference sequence). V gave up 2 bases and J gave up 0 bases; unmatched junction bases: 3. The CDR3 has 17 amino acids.

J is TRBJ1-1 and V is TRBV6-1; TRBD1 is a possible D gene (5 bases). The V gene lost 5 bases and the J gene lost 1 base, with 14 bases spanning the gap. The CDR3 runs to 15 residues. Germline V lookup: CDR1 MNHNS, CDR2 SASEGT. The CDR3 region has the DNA TGTGCCAGCAGTCGCCCGATGGGGGGGAACACTGAAGCTTTCTTT. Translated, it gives CASSRPMGGNTEAFF.

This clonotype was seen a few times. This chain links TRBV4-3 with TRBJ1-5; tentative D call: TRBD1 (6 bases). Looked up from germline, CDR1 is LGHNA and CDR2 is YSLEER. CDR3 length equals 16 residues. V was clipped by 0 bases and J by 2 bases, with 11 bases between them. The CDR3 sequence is CASSQDYRAGNQPQHF. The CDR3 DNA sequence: TGCGCCAGCAGCCAAGATTACAGGGCAGGCAATCAGCCCCAGCATTTT.

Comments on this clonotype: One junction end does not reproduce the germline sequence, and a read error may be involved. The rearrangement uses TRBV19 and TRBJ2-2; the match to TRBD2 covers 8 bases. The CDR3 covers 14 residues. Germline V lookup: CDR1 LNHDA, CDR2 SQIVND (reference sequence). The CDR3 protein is CASSREGFAGELLF. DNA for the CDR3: TGTGCCAGTAGTCGGGAGGGATTCGCCGGGGAGCTGCTTTTT.

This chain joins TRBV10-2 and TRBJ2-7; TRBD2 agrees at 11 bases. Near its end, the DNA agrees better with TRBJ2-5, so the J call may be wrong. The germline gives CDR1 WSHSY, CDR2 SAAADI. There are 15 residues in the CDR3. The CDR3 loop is CASSESLAGGETQYF. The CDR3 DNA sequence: TGCGCCAGCAGTGAGTCGCTAGCGGGAGGAGAGACCCAGTACTTC.

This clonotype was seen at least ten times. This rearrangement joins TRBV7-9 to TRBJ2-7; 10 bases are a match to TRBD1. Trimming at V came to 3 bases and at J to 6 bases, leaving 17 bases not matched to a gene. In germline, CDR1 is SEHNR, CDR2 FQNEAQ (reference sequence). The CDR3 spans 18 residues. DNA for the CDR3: TGTGCCAGCAGCTTTGAAGGGACAGGGATGCGGACAGGGGGCGAGCAGTACTTC. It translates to CASSFEGTGMRTGGEQYF.

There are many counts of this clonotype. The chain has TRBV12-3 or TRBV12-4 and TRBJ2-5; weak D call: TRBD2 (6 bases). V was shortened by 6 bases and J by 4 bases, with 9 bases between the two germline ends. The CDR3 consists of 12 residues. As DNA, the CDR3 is TGTGCCAGCAGACTAGCAGGAGAGACCCAGTACTTC. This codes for CASRLAGETQYF.

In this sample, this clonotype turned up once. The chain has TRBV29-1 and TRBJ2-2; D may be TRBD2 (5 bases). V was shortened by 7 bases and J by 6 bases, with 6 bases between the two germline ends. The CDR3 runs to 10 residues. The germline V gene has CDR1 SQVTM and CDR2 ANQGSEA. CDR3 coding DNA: TGCAGCGCCGGGGCCGGGGAGCTGTTTTTT. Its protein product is CSAGAGELFF.